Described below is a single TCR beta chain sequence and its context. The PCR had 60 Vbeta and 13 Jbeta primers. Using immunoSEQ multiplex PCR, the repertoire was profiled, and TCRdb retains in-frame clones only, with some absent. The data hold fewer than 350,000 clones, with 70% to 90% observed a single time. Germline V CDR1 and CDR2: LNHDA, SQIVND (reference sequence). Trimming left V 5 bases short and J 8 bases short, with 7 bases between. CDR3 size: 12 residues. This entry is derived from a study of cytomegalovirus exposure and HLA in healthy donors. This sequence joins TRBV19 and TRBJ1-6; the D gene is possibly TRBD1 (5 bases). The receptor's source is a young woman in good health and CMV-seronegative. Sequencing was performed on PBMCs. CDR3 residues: CASSQTDSPLHF. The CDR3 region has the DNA TGTGCCAGTAGTCAGACAGATTCACCCCTCCACTTT.